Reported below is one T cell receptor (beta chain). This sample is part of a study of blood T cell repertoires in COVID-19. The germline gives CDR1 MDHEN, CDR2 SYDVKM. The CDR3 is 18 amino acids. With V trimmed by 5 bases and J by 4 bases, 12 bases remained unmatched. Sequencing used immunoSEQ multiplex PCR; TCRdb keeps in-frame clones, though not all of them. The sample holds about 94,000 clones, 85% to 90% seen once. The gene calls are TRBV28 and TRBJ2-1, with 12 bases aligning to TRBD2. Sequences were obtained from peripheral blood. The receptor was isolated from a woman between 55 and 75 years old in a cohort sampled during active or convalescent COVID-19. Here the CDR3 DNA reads TGTGCCAGCAGTGAAACCGGGACTAGCGGGTACCTTTACAATGAGCAGTTCTTC. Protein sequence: CASSETGTSGYLYNEQFF. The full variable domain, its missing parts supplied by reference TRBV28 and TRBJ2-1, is DVKVTQSSRYLVKRTGEKVFLECVQDMDHENMFWYRQDPGLGLRLIYFSYDVKMKEKGDIPEGYSVSREKKERFSLILESASTNQTSMYLCASSETGTSGYLYNEQFFGPGTRLTVL.